This entry features one T cell receptor beta chain sequence. The entry originates in a study of early T cells in non-severe SARS-CoV-2 infection. From the 5' RACE reads, TCRdb called clonotypes with MiXCR, one entry per CDR3 protein. The sample gives fewer than 65,000 distinct CDR3 sequences, approximately 9% of which show up once; 1.2% is in the top ten. Germline V CDR1 and CDR2: SGHTA, FQGTGA. The CDR3 contains 13 residues. After removal of 6 bases from V and 8 bases from J, the junction contained 7 bases not matched to a gene. Sequencing used whole blood. The TCR was taken from an adult who was a healthcare worker with PCR-confirmed SARS-CoV-2 infection or an uninfected control (not recorded which). This sequence joins TRBV7-3 and TRBJ1-1; 9 bases line up with TRBD1. Here the CDR3 DNA reads TGTGCCAGCAGTCTCGACAGGGGGGCGGAAGCTTTCTTT. Encoded protein: CASSLDRGAEAFF.